This T cell receptor (beta chain) derives from a study of T cell repertoires in cytomegalovirus infection (dated by TCRdb to the late 2010s). With regard to the full study: Donor HLA type was relevant to the analysis, because carriage of CMV infection together with the matching HLA type was indicated by public TCR beta signatures.

V was cut back by 7 bases and J by 4 bases, leaving a gap of 13 bases between them. The CDR3 goes from the cysteine to the phenylalanine over 12 residues. The only DNA kept is the CDR3, 36 bases in frame from the first base. CDR1 and CDR2 are drawn from the germline V gene: SQVTM, ANQGSEA. Broader findings and caveats from the paper: Carriers of CMV infection plus the relevant HLA type were discriminated by the cumulative frequency of public TCR beta family members in the study cohort and in an independent approximately 400-donor cohort. The ex vivo response was dominated by HLA-C-restricted CMV-specific TCR beta clonotypes, which also provided the single most frequent clonotype in two of eight donors.

This clonotype was seen more than once but under ten times. No cognate antigen has been identified for it. Base qualities are missing; no much larger clone stands one base away. Data came from an Illumina HiSeq 1500. The raw public reads went through TCRdb reprocessing: fastp at Q25, MiXCR clone calling, in-frame beta chains kept. One record per CDR3 amino acid sequence lists the most common genes and DNA. Across this sample there are fewer than 300,000 distinct CDR3 sequences, with about 23% seen only once. Approximately 15% of the sample comes from the top ten. The sample comprised PBMCs. The receptor chain draws on TRBV29-1 and TRBJ1-2, and possibly TRBD1, on 5 matching bases. This sequence was found in a human donor in good health (CMV status not recorded). Some clones in this sample may be carry-over from other donors' samples. The DNA sequence is as follows: TGCAGCGGTGACAGACTAACCTATGGCTACACCTTC. It encodes CSGDRLTYGYTF.